The 29 T cell receptor beta chains listed next were all sequenced from one sample in a study of shared clonotypes between healthy human individuals. Profiling relied on immunoSEQ multiplex PCR, and the TCRdb table lists in-frame clones only, not all of them. The sample records 100,000 to 120,000 clones, more than 65% being singletons. Material for sequencing was memory CD8+ T cells sorted from blood. Subset here: CD45RO+ cells pooled with CCR7-negative TemRA cells. Every receptor here comes from a woman aged 25 to 39 in good health.

V is TRBV2 and J is TRBJ2-2; 9 positions agree with TRBD2. V gave up 2 bases and J gave up 0 bases; unmatched junction bases: 7. The length of the CDR3 is 18 residues. The germline gives CDR1 SNHLY, CDR2 FYNNEI. The DNA of the CDR3 is TGTGCCAGCAGTGAAATGCTAGCGGGAAGAACGAACACCGGGGAGCTGTTTTTT. Translation gives CASSEMLAGRTNTGELFF.

This clone was observed a handful of times. V is TRBV28 and J is TRBJ2-7; D not certain. This CDR3 contains 13 residues. Trimming shortened V by 6 bases and J by 7 bases, and 16 bases separated the two germline ends. The germline V gene has CDR1 MDHEN and CDR2 SYDVKM. DNA of the CDR3: TGTGCCAGCAGCGCCCTCACGACGAGGGAGCAGTACTTC. Encoded protein: CASSALTTREQYF.

The gene calls are TRBV5-1 and TRBJ1-4; D perhaps matches TRBD1 (5 bases). CDR1 and CDR2 from the germline V gene are SGHRS and YFSETQ. The V gene lost 2 bases and the J gene lost 8 bases, with 13 bases spanning the gap. The CDR3 covers 14 residues. DNA of the CDR3: TGCGCCAGCAGCTTTAGACATGGGGACGAAAAACTGTTTTTT. Its translation is CASSFRHGDEKLFF.

The chain links TRBV19 to TRBJ2-1, with a tentative D call TRBD1 (8 bases). Trimming shortened V by 6 bases and J by 2 bases, and 14 bases separated the two germline ends. The CDR3 spans 15 residues. CDR1 is LNHDA, CDR2 SQIVND, per germline (reference sequence). In nucleotides, the CDR3 is TGTGCCAGTAGACAGGGGGGGAGCACCTACAATGAGCAGTTCTTC. Protein: CASRQGGSTYNEQFF. The full variable domain, completed using reference TRBV19 and TRBJ2-1, is DGGITQSPKYLFRKEGQNVTLSCEQNLNHDAMYWYRQDPGQGLRLIYYSQIVNDFQKGDIAEGYSVSREKKESFPLTVTSAQKNPTAFYLCASRQGGSTYNEQFFGPGTRLTVL.

This clone occurred a few times. The V call is TRBV13, the J call TRBJ2-7; a weak D match, TRBD2 (5 bases). The ends were cut back, 5 bases at V and 4 bases at J, with 21 bases in the middle. The germline CDR1 and CDR2 sequences are PRHDT and FYEKMQ (reference sequence). CDR3 size: 16 residues. The CDR3 region has the DNA TGTGCCAGCAGCCACCGCCTTGGGAGTCCACCTTACGAGCAGTACTTC. As protein: CASSHRLGSPPYEQYF.

This sequence joins TRBV4-1 and TRBJ2-7; D gene uncertain. Trimming shortened V by 2 bases and J by 2 bases, and 13 bases separated the two germline ends. This CDR3 is built from 15 residues. Germline V gene lookup returns CDR1 MGHRA and CDR2 YSYEKL. CDR3 DNA: TGCGCCAGCAGCCAACCAGGAATCAAGGCCTACGAGCAGTACTTC. Protein sequence: CASSQPGIKAYEQYF.

This chain connects TRBV9 to TRBJ1-2; 9 nucleotides align to TRBD1. The CDR3 is made up of 16 amino acids. Germline V lookup: CDR1 SGDLS, CDR2 YYNGEE. Trimming took 3 bases from V and 4 from J; bases not matched to a gene: 10. The CDR3 region is CASSGGTGKIVYGYTF. The CDR3 bases are TGTGCCAGCAGCGGGGGGACAGGGAAAATAGTCTATGGCTACACCTTC.

This clone showed up just a few times. This chain links TRBV6-1 with TRBJ1-1, with D uncertain. V was pared by 2 bases and J by 9 bases, with 13 bases between. Germline-derived CDR1 and CDR2 are MNHNS and SASEGT. The CDR3 extends over 13 amino acids. The CDR3 DNA is TGTGCCAGCAGTGAATCGGTGTGGCAGAAAGCTTTCTTT. Translating gives CASSESVWQKAFF.

The J gene is TRBJ2-3, the V gene TRBV5-1; D may be TRBD2 (5 bases). The germline CDR1 and CDR2 sequences are SGHRS and YFSETQ. V was pared by 0 bases and J by 4 bases, with 12 bases between. This CDR3 region has 15 residues. The CDR3 nucleotides read TGCGCCAGCAGCTTGGGTCTGTCGGGGTCAGATACGCAGTATTTT. It yields the protein CASSLGLSGSDTQYF.

The chain joins TRBV28 to TRBJ2-3, with unresolved D. Germline CDR1 reads MDHEN; CDR2 reads SYDVKM. Trimming shortened V by 7 bases and J by 0 bases, and 8 bases separated the two germline ends. The length of the CDR3 is 13 residues. This CDR3 is CASTRISTDTQYF. The CDR3 nucleotides read TGTGCCAGCACCCGAATTAGCACAGATACGCAGTATTTT.

The chain links TRBV2 to TRBJ2-7, with D perhaps assigned TRBD1 or TRBD2 (5 bases each). The CDR3 length is 14 residues. Trimming cost V 3 bases and J 0 bases, with 9 bases left between them. CDR1 is SNHLY and CDR2 is FYNNEI in the germline V gene. CDR3 sequence (DNA): TGTGCCAGCAGTGATTTGGGGGACTCCTACGAGCAGTACTTC. Encoded protein: CASSDLGDSYEQYF.

Only a few counts were recorded for this clone. V is TRBV29-1 and J is TRBJ1-4; 7 bases align to TRBD1. The germline CDR1 and CDR2 sequences are SQVTM and ANQGSEA. Unmatched junction bases numbered 4, after V lost 5 bases and J lost 7 bases. The length of the CDR3 is 12 residues. The CDR3 spells CSVRDSSEKLFF. The CDR3 DNA reads as TGCAGCGTTAGGGACAGCAGTGAAAAACTGTTTTTT.

This clone has a count of ten or more. The chain employs TRBV4-1 and TRBJ1-3; D not resolved. The germline CDR1 and CDR2 sequences are MGHRA and YSYEKL. V was shortened by 4 bases and J by 3 bases, with 4 bases between the two germline ends. The CDR3 is 12 amino acids. The CDR3 nucleotides read TGCGCCAGCAGCCCCGGTGGAAACACCATATATTTT. Its translation is CASSPGGNTIYF.

V and J are TRBV5-1 and TRBJ1-2; the match to TRBD1 covers 9 bases. The CDR3 is 13 amino acids. V lost 4 bases, J lost 6 bases, and 4 bases stayed unmatched. Germline CDR1 reads SGHRS; CDR2 reads YFSETQ. CDR3 in amino acids: CASSGDREDGYTF. The CDR3 DNA is TGCGCCAGCAGCGGGGACAGGGAGGATGGCTACACCTTC.

This clone was detected many times. The genes are TRBV6-1 and TRBJ1-1; 9 nucleotides line up with TRBD1. This CDR3 contains 16 residues. Germline V CDR1 and CDR2: MNHNS, SASEGT. Trimming at V came to 4 bases and at J to 1 base, leaving 7 bases not matched to a gene. CDR3 protein: CASSGSLGQGNTEAFF. The CDR3 DNA reads as TGTGCCAGCAGTGGTTCCCTGGGACAGGGGAACACTGAAGCTTTCTTT.

The CDR3 DNA sequence: TGCAGCGTTGATGAGCGGGAGGGAGGGTCAGATACGCAGTATTTT. This codes for CSVDEREGGSDTQYF. This chain uses TRBV29-1 with TRBJ2-3; 10 nucleotides match TRBD2. The CDR3 extends over 15 amino acids. V dropped 3 bases and J dropped 4; count of bases not matched to a gene: 7. CDR1 is SQVTM and CDR2 is ANQGSEA in the germline V gene.

The rearrangement uses TRBV21-1 and TRBJ1-1; the table gives TRBD1 as D, unverified against the DNA. TRBV21-1 represents a pseudogene. This CDR3 is 12 amino acids long. CDR3 in DNA: TGTGCCAGCAGCGAACAGAACACTGAAGCTTTCTTT. Translating it yields CASSEQNTEAFF.

The chain links TRBV5-1 to TRBJ2-5; D unclear. V dropped 2 bases and J dropped 2 bases, with 10 bases sitting between them. Germline CDR1 reads SGHRS; CDR2 reads YFSETQ. This CDR3 has 14 residues. This CDR3 is CASSLSDPQETQYF. The DNA for the CDR3 is TGCGCCAGCAGCTTATCGGACCCGCAAGAGACCCAGTACTTC. The entire variable domain, with the rest obtained from reference TRBV5-1 and TRBJ2-5, is as follows: KAGVTQTPRYLIKTRGQQVTLSCSPISGHRSVSWYQQTPGQGLQFLFEYFSETQRNKGNFPGRFSGRQFSNSRSEMNVSTLELGDSALYLCASSLSDPQETQYFGPGTRLLVL.

This sequence joins TRBV30 and TRBJ2-1; a weak D match, TRBD1 (6 bases). Germline V gives CDR1 GTSNPN, CDR2 SVGIG (reference sequence). Trimming stripped 2 bases from V and 9 bases from J, with 11 bases between. This CDR3 comprises 12 residues. The CDR3: CAWSLQGGEQFF. The CDR3 nucleotides are TGTGCCTGGAGTCTACAGGGTGGTGAGCAGTTCTTC.

The chain combines TRBV4-1 with TRBJ1-4; tentatively, D is TRBD1 (5 bases). The CDR3 runs 17 residues. V lost 1 base and J lost 3, with 15 bases in between. Germline V gene lookup returns CDR1 MGHRA and CDR2 YSYEKL. The CDR3, as DNA: TGCGCCAGCAGCCAAGGGAACTGGGGGGGTTCTAATGAAAAACTGTTTTTT. Amino acid sequence: CASSQGNWGGSNEKLFF.

Only a few counts were recorded for this clone. The genes are TRBV28 and TRBJ2-2; possibly TRBD2 for D (5 bases). CDR1 and CDR2 (germline): MDHEN, SYDVKM. The CDR3 is made up of 16 amino acids. V lost 4 bases and J 3 bases, leaving 15 bases between the germline ends. The CDR3 sequence is CASSSGLDGHTGELFF. In DNA, the CDR3 is TGTGCCAGCAGTTCTGGACTGGACGGACACACCGGGGAGCTGTTTTTT.

In its sample, this clone was seen a few times. The chain combines TRBV9 with TRBJ2-5; D perhaps matches TRBD1 (5 bases). Trimming shortened V by 0 bases and J by 2 bases, and 11 bases separated the two germline ends. Germline V CDR1 and CDR2: SGDLS, YYNGEE. This CDR3 region has 15 residues. CDR3 bases: TGTGCCAGCAGCGTAGAGTGGGGCCCACAAGAGACCCAGTACTTC. Amino acids: CASSVEWGPQETQYF. The whole variable domain, remainder taken from reference TRBV9 and TRBJ2-5, is DSGVTQTPKHLITATGQRVTLRCSPRSGDLSVYWYQQSLDQGLQFLIQYYNGEERAKGNILERFSAQQFPDLHSELNLSSLELGDSALYFCASSVEWGPQETQYFGPGTRLLVL.

Note on this clone: The sample carries other DNA sequences with the same CDR3. This chain uses TRBV20-1 with TRBJ1-2; D is unclear. Germline assignment: CDR1 DFQATT and CDR2 SNEGSKA (reference sequence). Trimming took 3 bases from V and 8 from J, leaving 10 bases between them. There are 11 residues in the CDR3. The CDR3 reads CSASRQVGYTF. The CDR3 DNA reads as TGCAGTGCTAGTAGGCAGGTCGGCTACACCTTC.

This clone was detected once. The chain carries TRBV5-4 and TRBJ2-3, with D uncertain. Trimming pared 4 bases from V and 2 bases from J, leaving 11 bases between. The germline V gene has CDR1 SGHNT and CDR2 YYREEE (reference sequence). The CDR3 contains 14 residues. CDR3 sequence (DNA): TGTGCCAGCAGCGGTGAAGGACCCACAGATACGCAGTATTTT. The encoded protein is CASSGEGPTDTQYF.

This rearrangement joins TRBV5-1 to TRBJ1-2; perhaps TRBD1 as D (5 bases). The germline V gene encodes CDR1 SGHRS and CDR2 YFSETQ. CDR3 size: 16 residues. Trimming cost V 4 bases and J 7 bases, with 23 bases left between them. The CDR3 spells CASSPGGSSEGSGYTF. The CDR3 region has the DNA TGCGCCAGCAGCCCGGGTGGGAGCTCAGAGGGGTCTGGCTACACCTTC.

The chain couples TRBV2 to TRBJ2-7, with D possibly being TRBD1 (5 bases). CDR1 SNHLY and CDR2 FYNNEI come from the germline V gene. V was clipped by 6 bases and J by 5 bases, with 17 bases between them. The CDR3 totals 14 residues. The CDR3 region is CASSFSPVGDEQYF. For the CDR3, the DNA is TGTGCCAGCAGCTTTTCCCCGGTAGGGGACGAGCAGTACTTC.

The gene calls are TRBV6-1 and TRBJ1-1, with a possible D match to TRBD1 (5 bases). V lost 2 bases and J lost 2, with 15 bases in between. Per the germline V gene, CDR1 is MNHNS and CDR2 is SASEGT. The CDR3 totals 16 residues. The CDR3 spells CASSENVGQGNTEAFF. CDR3 DNA sequence: TGTGCCAGCAGTGAAAACGTTGGGCAGGGAAACACTGAAGCTTTCTTT.

The V and J genes are TRBV9 and TRBJ2-1, with 11 bases matching TRBD2. The CDR3 runs 16 residues. Germline V gene sequence: CDR1 SGDLS, CDR2 YYNGEE. The ends lost 0 bases at V and 5 bases at J; junction bases unmatched: 4. In nucleotides, the CDR3 is TGTGCCAGCAGCGTAGGGGGACTAGCGGTAAACAATGAGCAGTTCTTC. The encoded protein is CASSVGGLAVNNEQFF.

The rearrangement links TRBV27 to TRBJ2-7; maybe TRBD1 (7 bases). CDR3 length equals 18 residues. Trimming took off 3 bases at V and 3 bases at J, with 24 bases between the two ends. Germline CDR1 and CDR2: MNHEY and SMNVEV (reference sequence). The CDR3 nucleotides are TGTGCCAGCAGTTTTTACCTCCCCTTGGCGGGACAGAGCTACGAGCAGTACTTC. Amino acids: CASSFYLPLAGQSYEQYF.